These 32 T cell receptor beta chains were all obtained from the same sample, sequenced in a study of OX40 agonist ivuxolimab in advanced cancers. TCRdb keeps only in-frame clones here, not all; method: immunoSEQ multiplex PCR. The sample has about 83,000 clones; 91% are singletons. The sequencing used CD4+ or CD8+ T cells sorted from blood, collected in a trial of the OX40 agonist ivuxolimab. The receptor source for this set is an adult with an advanced solid tumor such as melanoma, head and neck, liver or kidney cancer.

This clone was observed once. The chain employs TRBV7-8 and TRBJ2-1, with a weak D call TRBD2 (5 bases). The ends were cut back, 5 bases at V and 5 bases at J, with 13 bases in the middle. There are 14 residues in the CDR3. Germline V CDR1 and CDR2: SGHVS, FQNEAQ. The CDR3 nucleotides are TGTGCCAGCAGCCAACGGACTGGCAACAATGAGCAGTTCTTC. It yields the protein CASSQRTGNNEQFF.

CDR3 sequence (DNA): TGTGCCAGCAGTGAATTCGCTCAGCCCCAGCATTTT. It codes for CASSEFAQPQHF. The chain is built from TRBV6-1 and TRBJ1-5; unclear D gene. Germline values: CDR1 MNHNS, CDR2 SASEGT. The CDR3 is 12 residues long. Between the trimmed V and J ends, which lost 2 bases and 6 bases, there was a span of 5 bases.

The chain has TRBV6-6 and TRBJ1-2; D unresolved. Deletions cut 2 bases from V and 8 bases from J, with 18 bases between. The V gene's germline CDR1 is MNHNY and CDR2 SVGAGI (reference sequence). The CDR3 runs to 15 residues. The CDR3 loop reads CASSYLNTGSGGYTF. The DNA of the CDR3 is TGTGCCAGCAGTTACCTGAATACGGGTTCCGGGGGCTACACCTTC.

The rearrangement uses TRBV7-9 and TRBJ2-5, with D uncertain. The end of the DNA is better explained by TRBJ2-7, so the J call may be wrong. Germline V gene data show CDR1 as SEHNR and CDR2 as FQNEAQ (reference sequence). This CDR3 is built from 13 residues. CDR3 sequence reads: CASSFPPAYEQYF. DNA of the CDR3: TGTGCCAGCAGCTTCCCCCCTGCCTACGAGCAGTACTTC.

The chain recombines TRBV5-6 with TRBJ2-3, with 11 bases fitting TRBD2. The CDR3 totals 16 residues. J gave up 3 bases and V 4 bases, and 7 bases lay outside the gene matches. Germline values: CDR1 SGHDT, CDR2 YYEEEE. CDR3 nucleotides: TGTGCCAGCAGCCCATATAGCGGGGGGGTAACAGATACGCAGTATTTT. Its translation is CASSPYSGGVTDTQYF.

V usage is TRBV19 and J usage is TRBJ2-1; 9 bases agree with TRBD2. This CDR3 region has 13 residues. V gave up 4 bases and J gave up 7 bases; unmatched junction bases: 2. Germline loops: CDR1 LNHDA, CDR2 SQIVND (reference sequence). The CDR3 DNA reads as TGTGCCAGTAGTACGGGACTAGCAAATGAGCAGTTCTTC. Its translation: CASSTGLANEQFF.

V usage is TRBV27 and J usage is TRBJ2-5, with TRBD2 identical over 7 bases. CDR1 is MNHEY, CDR2 SMNVEV, per germline (reference sequence). The CDR3 is 15 amino acids. Losses at the gene ends were 5 bases for V and 0 bases for J; bases not matched to a gene: 6. The CDR3 loop reads CASSGAGQYQETQYF. As DNA, the CDR3 is TGTGCCAGCAGTGGAGCGGGGCAGTACCAAGAGACCCAGTACTTC.

The V call is TRBV7-3, the J call TRBJ2-3; 11 nucleotides line up with TRBD1. The CDR3 has 16 residues. V trimming: 6 bases; J trimming: 6 bases; junction bases outside the gene matches: 11. The germline gives CDR1 SGHTA, CDR2 FQGTGA. The CDR3 is CASRSTDRGRIDTQYF. The DNA for the CDR3 is TGTGCCAGCAGGTCCACGGACAGGGGGCGTATTGATACGCAGTATTTT.

This sequence joins TRBV7-2 and TRBJ2-1; D unclear. This CDR3 is built from 15 residues. Looked up from germline, CDR1 is SGHTA and CDR2 is FQGNSA. Between the trimmed V and J ends, which lost 1 base and 8 bases, there was a span of 15 bases. The CDR3, as DNA: TGTGCCAGCAGCTTAGGGTCCGGGTGGCTCTATGAGCAGTTCTTC. It translates to CASSLGSGWLYEQFF. Variable domain in full (rest from reference TRBV7-2 and TRBJ2-1): GAGVSQSPSNKVTEKGKDVELRCDPISGHTALYWYRQSLGQGLEFLIYFQGNSAPDKSGLPSDRFSAERTGGSVSTLTIQRTQQEDSAVYLCASSLGSGWLYEQFFGPGTRLTVL.

Only a few counts were recorded for this clone. This chain connects TRBV28 to TRBJ2-1; D gene uncertain. The CDR3 runs to 14 residues. V was trimmed by 7 bases and J by 6 bases, leaving 16 bases between them. Germline loops: CDR1 MDHEN, CDR2 SYDVKM. CDR3 in DNA: TGTGCCAGCACCTTCGTGGTAGCAGGCAATGAGCAGTTCTTC. This encodes CASTFVVAGNEQFF.

The chain has TRBV30 and TRBJ2-3; 8 bases match TRBD2. The CDR3 sequence is 15 residues long. Germline CDR1 reads GTSNPN; CDR2 reads SVGIG (reference sequence). V dropped 4 bases and J dropped 0; count of bases not matched to a gene: 6. CDR3 protein: CAWNLGGASTDTQYF. The CDR3, as DNA: TGTGCCTGGAACCTCGGGGGGGCTAGCACAGATACGCAGTATTTT.

The rearrangement links TRBV6-6 to TRBJ2-3, with D unresolved. CDR3 size: 13 residues. Germline CDR1 and CDR2: MNHNY and SVGAGI (reference sequence). With 8 bases removed from V and 0 bases from J, the gap between germline ends came to 9 bases. This chain's CDR3 is CASGPFSTDTQYF. CDR3 nucleotide sequence: TGTGCCAGCGGACCTTTTAGCACAGATACGCAGTATTTT.

This CDR3 is CASSFELPGLEAFF. The CDR3 nucleotides read TGTGCCAGCAGTTTCGAGTTACCGGGACTTGAAGCTTTCTTT. The V call is TRBV28, the J call TRBJ1-1, with D possibly TRBD1 on 5 matching bases. Between the trimmed V and J ends, which lost 3 bases and 7 bases, there was a span of 15 bases. CDR1 MDHEN and CDR2 SYDVKM come from the germline V gene. The CDR3 is made up of 14 amino acids.

The chain links TRBV6-6 to TRBJ1-1; D is unclear. The CDR3 is made up of 14 amino acids. The germline V gene encodes CDR1 MNHNY and CDR2 SVGAGI (reference sequence). V was trimmed by 2 bases and J by 0 bases, leaving 7 bases between them. In DNA, the CDR3 is TGTGCCAGCAGTTACAGCTTCTTGAACACTGAAGCTTTCTTT. As protein: CASSYSFLNTEAFF.

The rearrangement uses TRBV6-5 and TRBJ2-7; 11 bases match TRBD1. The germline V gene encodes CDR1 MNHEY and CDR2 SVGAGI. Unmatched junction bases numbered 8, after V lost 6 bases and J lost 7 bases. CDR3 size: 14 residues. CDR3 in amino acids: CASRPGTGGWEQYV. The DNA for the CDR3 is TGTGCCAGCAGACCCGGGACAGGGGGTTGGGAGCAGTACGTC.

The J gene is TRBJ2-5, the V gene TRBV2, with D tentatively TRBD1 (6 bases). This CDR3 contains 14 residues. The germline gives CDR1 SNHLY, CDR2 FYNNEI. V lost 7 bases, J lost 5 bases, and 17 bases lay in between. The CDR3 loop reads CASITQGSGETQYF. CDR3 nucleotides: TGTGCCAGCATCACACAGGGCAGTGGGGAGACCCAGTACTTC.

The rearrangement joins TRBV13 to TRBJ2-3; possible D gene TRBD2, 5 bases. CDR1 is PRHDT and CDR2 is FYEKMQ in the germline V gene (reference sequence). This CDR3 contains 16 residues. V was pared by 0 bases and J by 4 bases, with 14 bases between. CDR3 sequence reads: CASSLGAIGKADTQYF. The CDR3 DNA reads as TGTGCCAGCAGCTTAGGCGCGATCGGGAAAGCAGATACGCAGTATTTT.

This chain joins TRBV30 and TRBJ1-1; maybe TRBD1 (6 bases). With 3 bases removed from V and 7 bases from J, the gap between germline ends came to 27 bases. This CDR3 spans 17 amino acids. Germline lookup yields CDR1 GTSNPN and CDR2 SVGIG (reference sequence). CDR3 in amino acids: CAWSNTPSGWGRDEAFF. CDR3 sequence (DNA): TGTGCCTGGAGCAATACCCCTTCGGGGTGGGGGCGAGATGAAGCTTTCTTT.

V usage is TRBV27 and J usage is TRBJ2-2; D is unclear. This CDR3 has 14 residues. V was shortened by 4 bases and J by 6 bases, with 12 bases between the two germline ends. Per the germline V gene, CDR1 is MNHEY and CDR2 is SMNVEV (reference sequence). The CDR3 coding sequence is TGTGCCAGCAGTTCCGGTATTTCGGCCGGGGAGCTGTTTTTT. Protein sequence: CASSSGISAGELFF.

V usage is TRBV6-5 and J usage is TRBJ2-5; D unresolved. This CDR3 contains 11 residues. Trimming left V 1 base short and J 5 bases short, with 2 bases between. The germline V gene encodes CDR1 MNHEY and CDR2 SVGAGI. In DNA form, the CDR3 reads TGTGCCAGCAGTTACTTTGAGACCCAGTACTTC. Protein sequence: CASSYFETQYF.

This CDR3 reads CASSYGSGYGYTF. In nucleotides, the CDR3 is TGTGCCAGCAGTTATGGATCAGGCTATGGCTACACCTTC. This chain joins TRBV6-5 and TRBJ1-2; no clear D gene. The CDR3 is 13 amino acids. Trimming stripped 3 bases from V and 4 bases from J, with 9 bases between. From germline, CDR1 is MNHEY and CDR2 SVGAGI.

The chain employs TRBV4-2 and TRBJ1-4; D unresolved. V lost 2 bases and J lost 8, with 6 bases in between. Germline V gene sequence: CDR1 LGHNA, CDR2 YNFKEQ. The CDR3 runs to 12 residues. As DNA, the CDR3 is TGTGCCAGCAGCCAATTGTCCGAAAAACTGTTTTTT. This codes for CASSQLSEKLFF.

The chain couples TRBV25-1 to TRBJ2-1; 8 bases align to TRBD2. V lost 6 bases to trimming and J lost 9 bases; unmatched junction nucleotides: 10. The germline V gene encodes CDR1 MGHDK and CDR2 SYGVNS. The CDR3 is 14 amino acids. Here the CDR3 reads CASRDGRGESEQFF. The CDR3 nucleotides are TGTGCCAGCAGGGACGGGAGGGGAGAGAGTGAGCAGTTCTTC.

The rearrangement joins TRBV6-5 to TRBJ2-7; 11 bases match TRBD2. After removal of 2 bases from V and 7 bases from J, the junction contained 4 bases not matched to a gene. CDR1 and CDR2 (germline): MNHEY, SVGAGI. The CDR3 has 14 residues. This CDR3 reads CASSYVTSGEEQYF. CDR3 DNA sequence: TGTGCCAGCAGTTACGTGACTAGCGGGGAAGAGCAGTACTTC.

This chain joins TRBV28 and TRBJ1-4, with 7 bases identical to TRBD1. Germline values: CDR1 MDHEN, CDR2 SYDVKM. V was clipped by 1 base and J by 0 bases; unmatched bases: 2. The CDR3 totals 16 residues. CDR3 amino acids: CASSLYRGSTNEKLFF. The CDR3 DNA follows: TGTGCCAGCAGTTTATACAGGGGCTCAACTAATGAAAAACTGTTTTTT.

This chain connects TRBV27 to TRBJ2-2; possibly TRBD1 for D (6 bases). Trimming left V 3 bases short and J 1 base short, with 9 bases between. The length of the CDR3 is 15 residues. Germline CDR1 and CDR2: MNHEY and SMNVEV (reference sequence). CDR3 nucleotide sequence: TGTGCCAGCAGTTTGGGGACAAAGAACACCGGGGAGCTGTTTTTT. Its translation is CASSLGTKNTGELFF.

The count of this clone is one. The V and J genes are TRBV13 and TRBJ2-3, with 10 bases matching TRBD2. The germline gives CDR1 PRHDT, CDR2 FYEKMQ (reference sequence). V trimming: 5 bases; J trimming: 7 bases; junction bases outside the gene matches: 6. There are 14 residues in the CDR3. The CDR3 nucleotides are TGTGCCAGCAGCAGCGGGAGGGCTGAATATACGCAGTATTTT. The encoded protein is CASSSGRAEYTQYF.

The chain combines TRBV9 with TRBJ2-5; D is possibly TRBD1 or TRBD2 (5 bases each). This CDR3 region has 14 residues. CDR1 and CDR2 from the germline V gene are SGDLS and YYNGEE. V lost 4 bases and J 4 bases, leaving 14 bases between the germline ends. The CDR3 is CASSSYGGIETQYF. The CDR3 region has the DNA TGTGCCAGCAGCTCTTATGGGGGAATAGAGACCCAGTACTTC.

This rearrangement joins TRBV28 to TRBJ2-2; weak D call: TRBD1 (5 bases). Trimming stripped 3 bases from V and 7 bases from J, with 12 bases between. Germline loops: CDR1 MDHEN, CDR2 SYDVKM. The CDR3 runs to 14 residues. In nucleotides, the CDR3 is TGTGCCAGCAGTTTTTTCGTTGACAGCGGGGAGCTGTTTTTT. Translation: CASSFFVDSGELFF.

The V gene is TRBV6-5, the J gene TRBJ2-1; possibly TRBD2 for D (6 bases). Germline CDR1 is MNHEY and CDR2 is SVGAGI. V lost 5 bases and J 10 bases, leaving 9 bases between the germline ends. CDR3 length equals 11 residues. In DNA, the CDR3 is TGTGCCAGCAGTCCTGGGGGGGAGCAGTTCTTC. It translates to CASSPGGEQFF.

The chain joins TRBV7-2 to TRBJ2-7; 9 positions match TRBD2. The CDR3 covers 14 residues. The V and J ends lost 5 bases and 3 bases, in that order; junction bases with no gene match: 5. The germline gives CDR1 SGHTA, CDR2 FQGNSA. The CDR3 coding sequence is TGTGCCAGCAGCCCCAGCGGGGGGATCTACGAGCAGTACTTC. Its protein is CASSPSGGIYEQYF.

The genes are TRBV27 and TRBJ2-4; the D is unclear. The CDR3 sequence is 16 residues long. The ends were cut back, 3 bases at V and 7 bases at J, with 19 bases in the middle. The germline V gene has CDR1 MNHEY and CDR2 SMNVEV (reference sequence). The DNA for the CDR3 is TGTGCCAGCAGTTTTCTTTCACCCACCGGAAGGAACATTCAGTACTTC. Its protein is CASSFLSPTGRNIQYF.